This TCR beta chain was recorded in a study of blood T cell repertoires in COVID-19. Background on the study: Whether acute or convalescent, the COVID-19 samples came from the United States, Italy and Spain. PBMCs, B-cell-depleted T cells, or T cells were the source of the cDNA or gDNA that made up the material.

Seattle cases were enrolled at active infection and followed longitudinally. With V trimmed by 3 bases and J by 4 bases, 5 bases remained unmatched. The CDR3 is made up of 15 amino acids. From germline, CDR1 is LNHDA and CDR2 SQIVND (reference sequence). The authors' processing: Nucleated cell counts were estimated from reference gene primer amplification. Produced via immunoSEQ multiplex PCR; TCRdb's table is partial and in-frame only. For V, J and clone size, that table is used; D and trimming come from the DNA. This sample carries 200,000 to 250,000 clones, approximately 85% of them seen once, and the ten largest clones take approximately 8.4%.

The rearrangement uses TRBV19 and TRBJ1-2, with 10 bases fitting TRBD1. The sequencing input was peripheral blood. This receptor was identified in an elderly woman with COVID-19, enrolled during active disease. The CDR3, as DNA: TGTGCCAGTAGTATCAGACAGGGGGCTGGCTATGGCTACACCTTC. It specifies CASSIRQGAGYGYTF.